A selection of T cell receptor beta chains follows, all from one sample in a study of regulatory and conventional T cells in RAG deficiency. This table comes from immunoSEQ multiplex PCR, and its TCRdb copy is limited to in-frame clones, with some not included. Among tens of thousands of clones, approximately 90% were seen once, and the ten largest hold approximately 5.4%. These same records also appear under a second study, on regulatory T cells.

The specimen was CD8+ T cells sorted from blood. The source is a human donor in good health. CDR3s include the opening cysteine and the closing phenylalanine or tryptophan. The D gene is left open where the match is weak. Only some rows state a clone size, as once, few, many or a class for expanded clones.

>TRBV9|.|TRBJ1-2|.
TGTGCCAGCAGCGGCCGGGACGTGGCTAACTATGGCTACACCTTC
CASSGRDVANYGYTF
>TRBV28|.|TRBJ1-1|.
TGTGCCAGCAGGGCCCAGGGGAGGACTGAAGCTTTCTTT
CASRAQGRTEAFF
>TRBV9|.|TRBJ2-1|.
TGTGCCAGCAGCCCAAAAGAACAGGGTTTGGGCTACTACAATGAGCAGTTCTTC
CASSPKEQGLGYYNEQFF
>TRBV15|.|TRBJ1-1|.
TGTGCCACCAGCAGAGATAGCCAGAACACTGAAGCTTTCTTT
CATSRDSQNTEAFF
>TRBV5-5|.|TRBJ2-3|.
TGTGCCAGCAGCTTTACAGATACGCAGTATTTT
CASSFTDTQYF
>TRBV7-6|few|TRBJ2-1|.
TGTGCCAGCAGCTTACTTGAGAGCTCCTACAATGAGCAGTTCTTC
CASSLLESSYNEQFF
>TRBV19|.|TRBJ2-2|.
TGTGCCAGTAGTATACAGGAAAACACCGGGGAGCTGTTTTTT
CASSIQENTGELFF
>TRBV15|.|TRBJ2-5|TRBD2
TGTGCCACCAGCACGGGGACTAGCGGGAGTGAGACCCAGTACTTC
CATSTGTSGSETQYF
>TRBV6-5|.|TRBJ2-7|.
TGTGCCAGCGGGTGGGGATCCCCCTACGAGCAGTACTTC
CASGWGSPYEQYF
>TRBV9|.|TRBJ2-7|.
TGTGCCAGCAGCGTAGGGGGGAGCGAGGGAGAGCAGTACTTC
CASSVGGSEGEQYF
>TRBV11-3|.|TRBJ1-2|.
TGTGCCAGCAGCTCTTCCGAGGGGACGGGAGGCTACGCCTTC
CASSSSEGTGGYAF
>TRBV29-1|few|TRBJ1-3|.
TGCAGCGTTTCCTCTATCCGCGACGCTGGAAACACCATATATTTT
CSVSSIRDAGNTIYF
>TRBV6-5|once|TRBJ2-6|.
TGTGCCAGCAGTAAGACAGCCACTGGGGCCAACGTCCTGACTTTC
CASSKTATGANVLTF
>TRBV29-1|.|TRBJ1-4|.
TGCAGCGGATGGTATAATGAAAAACTGTTTTTT
CSGWYNEKLFF
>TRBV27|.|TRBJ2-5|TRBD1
TGTGCCAGCAGCCCGTCAGGGACAGGGCGAATAGAGACCCAGTACTTC
CASSPSGTGRIETQYF
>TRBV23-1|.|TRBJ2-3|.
TGCGCCAGCAGTCAATCGCGTGACTTTGGTCCCAGCGAACGGGATACGGATACGCAGTATTTT
CASSQSRDFGPSERDTDTQYF
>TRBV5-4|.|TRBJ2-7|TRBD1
TGTGCCAGCAGCCTCCCGGACAGGTTAAATTACGAGCAGTACTTC
CASSLPDRLNYEQYF
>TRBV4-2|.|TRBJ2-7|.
TGTGCCAGCAGCCAACCATTTGGTGAGGGGTCGACCTACGAGCAGTACTTC
CASSQPFGEGSTYEQYF
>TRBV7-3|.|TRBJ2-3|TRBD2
TGTGCCAGCAGCTCCCTTGGCGGGGGGCTGGGCACAGATACGCAGTATTTT
CASSSLGGGLGTDTQYF
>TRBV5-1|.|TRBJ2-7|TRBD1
TGCGCCAGCAGCCCGGGTGGACAGGGGACTTACGAGCAGTACTTC
CASSPGGQGTYEQYF
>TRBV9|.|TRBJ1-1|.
TGTGCCAGCAGCGAAGGCCCCCGGGACACTGAAGCTTTCTTT
CASSEGPRDTEAFF
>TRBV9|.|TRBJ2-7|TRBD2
TGTGCCAGCAGCCCCCCTAGGGCTAGCGGGAGATACGAGCAGTACTTC
CASSPPRASGRYEQYF
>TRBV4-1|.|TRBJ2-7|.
TGCGCCAGCAGCCAAGAAGGAGGGGCCTACGAGCAGTACTTC
CASSQEGGAYEQYF
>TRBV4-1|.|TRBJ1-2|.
TGCGCCAGCAGCCAAGATTCCTACAGGGCTACCTATGGCTACACCTTC
CASSQDSYRATYGYTF
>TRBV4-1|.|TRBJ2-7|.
TGCGCCAGCAGCCAGGGGGACGTGTCCTACGAGCAGTACTTC
CASSQGDVSYEQYF
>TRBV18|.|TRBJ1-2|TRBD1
TGTGCCAGCTCACCTACAGGGGGCGTCGGGGGCTACACCTTC
CASSPTGGVGGYTF
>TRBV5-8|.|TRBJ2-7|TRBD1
TGTGCCAGCAGCTTGGCACAGGGGGCGCGTTACGAGCAGTACTTC
CASSLAQGARYEQYF
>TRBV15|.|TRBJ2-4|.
TGTGCCACCAGCAGAGATCGCGGCCTAGAAAACATTCAGTACTTC
CATSRDRGLENIQYF
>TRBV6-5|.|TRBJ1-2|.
TGTGCCAGCAGTTACGGTTACACGGGGGGAGACTATGGCTACACCTTC
CASSYGYTGGDYGYTF
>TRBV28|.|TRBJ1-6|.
TGTGCCAGCAGTTCCTGCAGGGTGCAAGGGAATTCACCCCTCCACTTT
CASSSCRVQGNSPLHF
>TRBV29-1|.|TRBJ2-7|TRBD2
TGCAGCGTTGCAGGACTAGCGGAGAGCTCCTACGAGCAGTACTTC
CSVAGLAESSYEQYF
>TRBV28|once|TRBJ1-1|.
TGTGCCAGCAGTCCGTCGGGCACTGAAGCTTTCTTT
CASSPSGTEAFF
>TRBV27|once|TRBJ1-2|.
TGTGCCGAGGGGGACTATGGCTACACCTTC
CAEGDYGYTF
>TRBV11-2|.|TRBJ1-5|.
TGTGCCAGCAGCTTAGAATACGGGATAGGGCAGCCCCAGCATTTT
CASSLEYGIGQPQHF
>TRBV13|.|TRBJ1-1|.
TGTGCCAGCAGCTCCACCGGCGGAGGGAACACTGAAGCTTTCTTT
CASSSTGGGNTEAFF
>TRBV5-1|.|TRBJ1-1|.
TGCGCCAGCAGCTTGACCCACTTCTTAGACAGCACACCCACTGAAGCTTTCTTT
CASSLTHFLDSTPTEAFF
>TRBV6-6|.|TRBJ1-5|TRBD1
TGTGCCAGCAGTCTCGGGACAGGGAGAGGTCAGCCCCAGCATTTT
CASSLGTGRGQPQHF
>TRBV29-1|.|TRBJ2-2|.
TGCAGCGTGAAGGGACTTGACACCGGGGAGCTGTTTTTT
CSVKGLDTGELFF
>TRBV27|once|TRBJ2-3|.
TGTGCCAGCAATTTTAAGAGGAGCACAGATACGCAGTATTTT
CASNFKRSTDTQYF
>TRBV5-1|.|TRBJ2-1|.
TGCGCCAGCAGCTTGGCCAAGGGTGGTAGTTCAAAGGAGCAGTTCTTC
CASSLAKGGSSKEQFF
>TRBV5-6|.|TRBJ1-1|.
TGTGCCAGCAGCTTGGGCGTCCTGGGGGGTCTGGGCACTGAAGCTTTCTTT
CASSLGVLGGLGTEAFF
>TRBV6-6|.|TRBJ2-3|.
TGTGCCAGCAACGATCCAGGGGATACGCAGTATTTT
CASNDPGDTQYF
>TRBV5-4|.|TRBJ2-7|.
TGTGCCAGCAGCTTGGGCTCAGGGATCGCCTACGAGCAGTACTTC
CASSLGSGIAYEQYF
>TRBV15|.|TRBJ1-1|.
TGTGCCACCAGCAGAGATCCCAGAGGAGTTGAAGCTTTCTTT
CATSRDPRGVEAFF
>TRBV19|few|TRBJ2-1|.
TGTGCCAGTAGTATTGTCGGGGCGGCCTACAATGAGCAGTTCTTC
CASSIVGAAYNEQFF
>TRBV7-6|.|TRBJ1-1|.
TGTGCCAGCAGCCCAGCGACAGGTATGAACACTGAAGCTTTCTTT
CASSPATGMNTEAFF
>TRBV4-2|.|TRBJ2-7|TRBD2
TGTGCCAGCAGCCACTACTTCGGGACTAGCGGGGACTACGAGCAGTACTTC
CASSHYFGTSGDYEQYF
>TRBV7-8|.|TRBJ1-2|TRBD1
TGTGCCAGCAGCGCGAGGGACAGGGTTGATGGCTACACCTTC
CASSARDRVDGYTF
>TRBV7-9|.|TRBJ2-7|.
TGTGCCAGCAGCGCCGACAGCTCCTACGAGCAGTACTTC
CASSADSSYEQYF
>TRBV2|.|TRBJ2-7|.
TGTGCCAGCAGAGCTAGGACAGACTCCTACGAGCAGTACTTC
CASRARTDSYEQYF
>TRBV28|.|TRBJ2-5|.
TGTGCCAGCAGCCAATTAGACCACAAGTACTTC
CASSQLDHKYF
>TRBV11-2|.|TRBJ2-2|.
TGTGCCAGCAGCTTAGCGGGAGATGGCACCGGGGAGCTGTTTTTT
CASSLAGDGTGELFF
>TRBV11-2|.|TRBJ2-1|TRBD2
TGTGCCAGCAGCCCCTCCGGGACTAGCGTCAATGAGCAGTTCTTC
CASSPSGTSVNEQFF
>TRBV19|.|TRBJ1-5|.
TGTGCCAGTAGTATCACGGACGGGAATCAGCCCCAGCATTTT
CASSITDGNQPQHF
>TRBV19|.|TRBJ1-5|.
TGTGCCAGTAGTACAAGAGAGGAGCAGCCCCAGCATTTT
CASSTREEQPQHF
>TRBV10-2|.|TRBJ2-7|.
TGCGCCAGCAGTGAAAGTTGGGGCAGGAGCTACGAGCAGTACTTC
CASSESWGRSYEQYF
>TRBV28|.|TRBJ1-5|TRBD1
TGTGCCAGCAGTTCGGGGACAGGGCTTGTTAGTCAGCCCCAGCATTTT
CASSSGTGLVSQPQHF
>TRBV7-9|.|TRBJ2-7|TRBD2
TGTGCCAGCAGCTTAGTAGCGGGGGACTTCGAGCAGTACTTC
CASSLVAGDFEQYF
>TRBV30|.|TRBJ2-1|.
TGTGGGGCCCTAGCAGGGTACAATGAGCAGTTCTTC
CGALAGYNEQFF
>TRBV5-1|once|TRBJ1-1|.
TGCGCCAGCAGTACCTGGGGGGACACTGAAGCTTTCTTT
CASSTWGDTEAFF